One and the same sample provided the 2 T cell receptor beta chains below, sequenced in a study of CD8+CD57+ T cells in acquired aplastic anemia. Genomic DNA constituted the template upon which TCR beta VDJ and CDR3 profiling was performed. TCRdb fed the reads into MiXCR, producing one record per CDR3 protein. The data hold around 250,000 distinct CDR3 sequences, with around three fifths observed a single time. Material for sequencing was sorted CD4+, CD8+, or CD8+CD57+ T cells (not recorded which) from PBMCs. The receptors shown here come from a human donor with severe aplastic anemia or a healthy control (not recorded which).

Ten or more counts support this clonotype. The chain has TRBV6-2 or TRBV6-3 and TRBJ2-7; possible D gene TRBD1, 6 bases. V lost 2 bases and J lost 0, with 11 bases in between. The CDR3 loop spans 15 amino acids. The germline gives CDR1 MNHEY, CDR2 SVGEGT. CDR3 in DNA: TGTGCCAGCAGTTACGTATCGGGACACTCCTACGAGCAGTACTTC. Its protein is CASSYVSGHSYEQYF.

Concerning this clonotype itself: A much bigger clone sits one base away, suggesting this may be a read error. The V gene is TRBV5-4, the J gene TRBJ1-1, with D maybe TRBD1 (6 bases). This CDR3 is built from 14 residues. Germline values: CDR1 SGHNT, CDR2 YYREEE (reference sequence). CDR3 protein: CASSLGPGGAEAFF. The CDR3 nucleotides are TGCGCCAGCAGCTTAGGTCCTGGGGGCGCTGAAGCTTTCTTT.